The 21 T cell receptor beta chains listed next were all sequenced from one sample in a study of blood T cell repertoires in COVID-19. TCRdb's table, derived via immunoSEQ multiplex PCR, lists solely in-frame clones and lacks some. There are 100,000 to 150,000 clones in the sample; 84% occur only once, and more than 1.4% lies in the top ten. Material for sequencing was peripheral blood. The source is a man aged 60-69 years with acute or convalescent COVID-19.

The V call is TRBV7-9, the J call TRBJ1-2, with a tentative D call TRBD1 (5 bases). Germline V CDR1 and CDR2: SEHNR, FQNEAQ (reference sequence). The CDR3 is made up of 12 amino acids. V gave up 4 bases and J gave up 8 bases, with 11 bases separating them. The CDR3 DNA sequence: TGTGCCAGCAGCTACCTAGGGGAAGGCTACACCTTC. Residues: CASSYLGEGYTF.

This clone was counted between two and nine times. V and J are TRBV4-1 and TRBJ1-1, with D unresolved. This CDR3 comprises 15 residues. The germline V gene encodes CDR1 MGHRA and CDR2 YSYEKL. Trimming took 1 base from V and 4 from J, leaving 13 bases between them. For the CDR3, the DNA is TGCGCCAGCAGCCAAGGCGCGGACTGGGCCACTGAAGCTTTCTTT. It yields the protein CASSQGADWATEAFF.

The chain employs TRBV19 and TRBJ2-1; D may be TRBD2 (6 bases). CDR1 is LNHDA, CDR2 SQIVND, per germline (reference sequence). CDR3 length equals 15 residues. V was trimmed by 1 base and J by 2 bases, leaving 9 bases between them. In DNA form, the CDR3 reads TGTGCCAGTAGTATAGTTACGGGGGCCTACAATGAGCAGTTCTTC. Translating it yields CASSIVTGAYNEQFF.

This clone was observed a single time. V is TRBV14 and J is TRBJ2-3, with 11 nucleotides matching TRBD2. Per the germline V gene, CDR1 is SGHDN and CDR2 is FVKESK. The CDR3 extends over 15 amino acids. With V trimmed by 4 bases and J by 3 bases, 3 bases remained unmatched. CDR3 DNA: TGTGCCAGCAGCCTTCGACTAGCGGGGACAGATACGCAGTATTTT. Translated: CASSLRLAGTDTQYF.

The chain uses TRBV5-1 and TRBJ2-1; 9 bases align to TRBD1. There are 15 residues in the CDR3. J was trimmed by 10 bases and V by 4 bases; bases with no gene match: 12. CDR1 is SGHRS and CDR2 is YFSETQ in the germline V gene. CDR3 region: CASSIGTGTQVEQFF. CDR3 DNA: TGCGCCAGCAGCATCGGGACAGGGACTCAGGTCGAGCAGTTCTTC.

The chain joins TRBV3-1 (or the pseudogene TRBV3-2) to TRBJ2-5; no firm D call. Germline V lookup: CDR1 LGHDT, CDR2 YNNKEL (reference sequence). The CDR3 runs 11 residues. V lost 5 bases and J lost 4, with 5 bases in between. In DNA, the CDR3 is TGTGCCAGCAGCACACGAGAGACCCAGTACTTC. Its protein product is CASSTRETQYF.

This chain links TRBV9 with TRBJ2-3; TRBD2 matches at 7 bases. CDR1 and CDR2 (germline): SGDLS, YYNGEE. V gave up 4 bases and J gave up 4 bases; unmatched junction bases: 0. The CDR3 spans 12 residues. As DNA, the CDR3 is TGTGCCAGCAGCCGGGGGGCAGATACGCAGTATTTT. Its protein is CASSRGADTQYF.

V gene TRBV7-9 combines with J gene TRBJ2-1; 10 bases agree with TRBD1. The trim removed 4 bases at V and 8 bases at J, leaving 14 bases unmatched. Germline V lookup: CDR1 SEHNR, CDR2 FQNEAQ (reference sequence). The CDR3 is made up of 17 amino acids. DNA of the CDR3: TGTGCCAGCAGCTCAGACTGGGGGACAGGGGTTGTCGATGAGCAGTTCTTC. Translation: CASSSDWGTGVVDEQFF.

CDR3 nucleotide sequence: TGTGCCAGCAGTTTATGGGCGGGAGGGATAGAGACCCAGTACTTC. Translating gives CASSLWAGGIETQYF. This chain links TRBV27 with TRBJ2-5; 9 bases line up with TRBD2. V lost 1 base, J lost 4 bases, and 4 bases stayed unmatched. The germline V gene has CDR1 MNHEY and CDR2 SMNVEV (reference sequence). The CDR3 is made up of 15 amino acids.

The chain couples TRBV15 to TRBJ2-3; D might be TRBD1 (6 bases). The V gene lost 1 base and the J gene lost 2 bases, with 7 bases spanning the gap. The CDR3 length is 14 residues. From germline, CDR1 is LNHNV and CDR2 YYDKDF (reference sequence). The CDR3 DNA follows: TGTGCCACCAGCAGAGGGACAGACACAGATACGCAGTATTTT. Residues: CATSRGTDTDTQYF.

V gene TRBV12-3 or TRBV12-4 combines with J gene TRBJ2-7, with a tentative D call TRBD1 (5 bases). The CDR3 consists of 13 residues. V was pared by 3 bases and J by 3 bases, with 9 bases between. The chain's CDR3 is CASSLDTNYEQYF. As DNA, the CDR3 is TGTGCCAGCAGTTTGGACACCAACTACGAGCAGTACTTC.

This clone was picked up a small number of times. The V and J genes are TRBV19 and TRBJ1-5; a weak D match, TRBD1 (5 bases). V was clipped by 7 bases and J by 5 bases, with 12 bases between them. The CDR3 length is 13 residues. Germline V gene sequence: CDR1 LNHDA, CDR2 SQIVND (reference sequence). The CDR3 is CASTRVGDQPQHF. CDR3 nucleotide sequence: TGTGCCAGTACTAGGGTAGGGGATCAGCCCCAGCATTTT.

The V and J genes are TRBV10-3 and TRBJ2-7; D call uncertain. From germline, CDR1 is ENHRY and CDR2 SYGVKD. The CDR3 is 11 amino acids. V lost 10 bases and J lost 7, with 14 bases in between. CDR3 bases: TGTGCCACCCGAACGATGCGGGAGCAGTACTTC. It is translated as CATRTMREQYF.

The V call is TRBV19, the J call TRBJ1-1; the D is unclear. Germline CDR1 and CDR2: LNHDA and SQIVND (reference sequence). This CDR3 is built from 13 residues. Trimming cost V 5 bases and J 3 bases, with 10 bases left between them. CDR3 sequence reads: CASSDQIYTEAFF. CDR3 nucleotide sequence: TGTGCCAGTAGTGATCAGATATACACTGAAGCTTTCTTT.

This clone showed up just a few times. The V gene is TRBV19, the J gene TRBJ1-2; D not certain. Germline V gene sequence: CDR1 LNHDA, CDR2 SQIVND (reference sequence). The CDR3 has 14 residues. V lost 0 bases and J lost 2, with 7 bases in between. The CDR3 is CASSIEAGNYGYTF. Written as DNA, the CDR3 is TGTGCCAGTAGTATAGAGGCGGGGAACTATGGCTACACCTTC.

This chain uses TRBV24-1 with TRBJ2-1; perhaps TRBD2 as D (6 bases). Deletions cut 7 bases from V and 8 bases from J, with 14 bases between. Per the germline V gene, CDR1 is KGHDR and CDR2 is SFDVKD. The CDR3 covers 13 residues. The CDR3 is CATSLAIMDEQFF. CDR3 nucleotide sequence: TGTGCCACCAGCCTAGCGATCATGGATGAGCAGTTCTTC.

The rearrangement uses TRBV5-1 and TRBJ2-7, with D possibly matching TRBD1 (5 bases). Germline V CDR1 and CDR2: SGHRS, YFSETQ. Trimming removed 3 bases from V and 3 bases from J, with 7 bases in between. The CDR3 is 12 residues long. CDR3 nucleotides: TGCGCCAGCAGCTCCGACAGCTACGAGCAGTACTTC. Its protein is CASSSDSYEQYF. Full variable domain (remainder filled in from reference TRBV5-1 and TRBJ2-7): KAGVTQTPRYLIKTRGQQVTLSCSPISGHRSVSWYQQTPGQGLQFLFEYFSETQRNKGNFPGRFSGRQFSNSRSEMNVSTLELGDSALYLCASSSDSYEQYFGPGTRLTVT.

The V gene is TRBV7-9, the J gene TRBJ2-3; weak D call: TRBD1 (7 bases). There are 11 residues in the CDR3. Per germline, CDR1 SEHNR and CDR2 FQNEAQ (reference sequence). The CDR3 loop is CGGTAEDTQYF. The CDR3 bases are TGTGGCGGGACAGCCGAAGATACGCAGTATTTT.

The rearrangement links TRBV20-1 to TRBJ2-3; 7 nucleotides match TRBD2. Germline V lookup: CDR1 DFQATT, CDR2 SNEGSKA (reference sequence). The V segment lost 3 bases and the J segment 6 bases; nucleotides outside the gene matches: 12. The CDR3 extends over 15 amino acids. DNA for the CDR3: TGCAGTGCTAGTTCAGGGAGGGAGTTAGAGGATACGCAGTATTTT. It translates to CSASSGRELEDTQYF.

This CDR3 reads CASSALAGGLGNEQFF. CDR3 in DNA: TGTGCCAGCAGCGCCCTAGCGGGGGGGCTAGGAAATGAGCAGTTCTTC. V usage is TRBV9 and J usage is TRBJ2-1; 12 bases line up with TRBD2. Trimming removed 3 bases from V and 7 bases from J; junction bases left unmatched: 8. The CDR3 consists of 16 residues. CDR1 is SGDLS, CDR2 YYNGEE, per germline.

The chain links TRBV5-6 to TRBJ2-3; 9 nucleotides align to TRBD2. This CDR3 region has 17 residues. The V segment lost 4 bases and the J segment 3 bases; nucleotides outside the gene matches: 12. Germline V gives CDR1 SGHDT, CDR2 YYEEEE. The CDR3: CASSPGGLASLTDTQYF. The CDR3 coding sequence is TGTGCCAGCAGCCCGGGAGGACTAGCGTCGTTGACAGATACGCAGTATTTT.